The 26 T cell receptor beta chains below come from one sample, sequenced in a study of OX40 agonist ivuxolimab in advanced cancers. The protocol was immunoSEQ multiplex PCR, while the TCRdb copy is restricted to in-frame clones and leaves out a portion. The data show about 70,000 clones, 90% to 95% seen once. Sequenced material: CD4+ or CD8+ T cells sorted from blood, taken in a trial of the OX40 agonist ivuxolimab. These receptors were taken from an adult with an advanced solid tumor such as melanoma, head and neck, liver or kidney cancer.

V is TRBV28 and J is TRBJ2-3; TRBD2 might be the D (6 bases). The CDR3 contains 16 residues. Trimming removed 5 bases at V and 4 bases at J, with 19 bases between. Germline CDR1 MDHEN, CDR2 SYDVKM. Written as DNA, the CDR3 is TGTGCCAGCAGTCTCGCGGGATCCTCGGACGCAGATACGCAGTATTTT. It specifies CASSLAGSSDADTQYF.

The V and J genes are TRBV18 and TRBJ2-7; 8 bases fit TRBD2. The J segment lost 3 bases and the V segment lost 3 bases, leaving 7 bases of the junction unmatched. Germline V gene lookup returns CDR1 KGHSH and CDR2 LQKENI. The CDR3 runs 15 residues. In DNA, the CDR3 is TGTGCCAGCTCACCCACTAGCGGTACTTTCTACGAGCAGTACTTC. Translation gives CASSPTSGTFYEQYF. The whole variable domain, remainder taken from reference TRBV18 and TRBJ2-7, is NAGVMQNPRHLVRRRGQEARLRCSPMKGHSHVYWYRQLPEEGLKFMVYLQKENIIDESGMPKERFSAEFPKEGPSILRIQQVVRGDSAAYFCASSPTSGTFYEQYFGPGTRLTVT.

The rearrangement uses TRBV11-3 and TRBJ2-6, with D maybe TRBD2 (5 bases). Trimming cost V 5 bases and J 0 bases, with 14 bases left between them. Germline assignment: CDR1 SGHNT and CDR2 YENEEA. The length of the CDR3 is 17 residues. CDR3 in DNA: TGTGCCAGCAGCCAGGCGGGTTTTAGCTCTGGGGCCAACGTCCTGACTTTC. Translated: CASSQAGFSSGANVLTF.

The rearrangement uses TRBV19 and TRBJ1-5; TRBD1 matches 8 bases. Germline CDR1 LNHDA, CDR2 SQIVND (reference sequence). J was trimmed by 9 bases and V by 8 bases; bases with no gene match: 12. The CDR3 has 14 residues. The CDR3 loop reads CASSKTGGGPPQHF. CDR3 nucleotides: TGTGCCAGTTCTAAAACAGGGGGAGGACCGCCCCAGCATTTT.

The CDR3 reads CASSTQTSVQETQYF. The CDR3 region has the DNA TGTGCCAGCAGCACACAGACTAGCGTCCAAGAGACCCAGTACTTC. This chain links TRBV7-2 with TRBJ2-5; 8 bases are a match to TRBD2. This CDR3 region has 15 residues. The junction had 6 bases not matched to a gene; V was cut back by 5 bases and J by 1 base. Germline loops: CDR1 SGHTA, CDR2 FQGNSA. The full variable domain, its missing parts supplied by reference TRBV7-2 and TRBJ2-5, is GAGVSQSPSNKVTEKGKDVELRCDPISGHTALYWYRQSLGQGLEFLIYFQGNSAPDKSGLPSDRFSAERTGGSVSTLTIQRTQQEDSAVYLCASSTQTSVQETQYFGPGTRLLVL.

The V call is TRBV25-1, the J call TRBJ2-2, with D perhaps matching TRBD1 (6 bases). V lost 1 base and J lost 3, with 18 bases in between. CDR3 length: 18 residues. Germline CDR1 is MGHDK and CDR2 is SYGVNS. The chain's CDR3 is CASSEFGGGRAHTGELFF. The DNA of the CDR3 is TGTGCCAGCAGTGAATTTGGGGGCGGCCGGGCGCACACCGGGGAGCTGTTTTTT.

The chain joins TRBV2 to TRBJ1-4, with 8 nucleotides matching TRBD1. V lost 7 bases to trimming and J lost 8 bases; unmatched junction nucleotides: 12. Per germline, CDR1 SNHLY and CDR2 FYNNEI. The CDR3 contains 15 residues. CDR3 loop: CASMGDRIRGEKLFF. In nucleotides, the CDR3 is TGTGCCAGCATGGGGGACAGGATCAGAGGAGAAAAACTGTTTTTT.

This chain uses TRBV9 with TRBJ2-3; D gene unclear. Germline values: CDR1 SGDLS, CDR2 YYNGEE. The V end was cut by 2 bases, the J end by 8 bases, with 9 bases between. CDR3 length equals 12 residues. CDR3: CASSVEGGTQYF. The CDR3 nucleotides read TGTGCCAGCAGCGTGGAAGGTGGTACGCAGTATTTT.

This clone showed up just a few times. This CDR3 is also generated by other DNA sequences in the sample. The chain has TRBV7-2 and TRBJ2-3; TRBD2 matches at 13 bases. Germline CDR1 reads SGHTA; CDR2 reads FQGNSA. Germline trimming cut 1 base from V and 4 bases from J; bases unmatched to any gene: 2. The CDR3 is made up of 16 amino acids. The CDR3 coding sequence is TGTGCCAGCAGCTTAGGACTAGCGGGAGGAGCAGATACGCAGTATTTT. Encoded protein: CASSLGLAGGADTQYF.

The CDR3 loop is CASLPGSDGTQYF. CDR3 DNA: TGTGCCAGCCTTCCGGGGTCGGATGGGACCCAGTACTTC. The rearrangement joins TRBV28 to TRBJ2-5, with D maybe TRBD2 (5 bases). The CDR3 contains 13 residues. The germline V and J ends were trimmed by 8 bases and 7 bases, with 17 bases remaining between them. Germline V gene lookup returns CDR1 MDHEN and CDR2 SYDVKM. The complete variable domain, with remaining parts taken from reference TRBV28 and TRBJ2-5, reads DVKVTQSSRYLVKRTGEKVFLECVQDMDHENMFWYRQDPGLGLRLIYFSYDVKMKEKGDIPEGYSVSREKKERFSLILESASTNQTSMYLCASLPGSDGTQYFGPGTRLLVL.

The V call is TRBV6-1, the J call TRBJ1-1; maybe TRBD1 (5 bases). Germline V lookup: CDR1 MNHNS, CDR2 SASEGT. V was clipped by 0 bases and J by 10 bases, with 12 bases between them. The CDR3 contains 13 residues. CDR3 amino acids: CASSEALREAAFF. CDR3 nucleotide sequence: TGTGCCAGCAGTGAAGCCCTCAGGGAAGCAGCTTTCTTT.

V is TRBV7-2 and J is TRBJ2-7; D is unclear. Germline V gene lookup returns CDR1 SGHTA and CDR2 FQGNSA. The V and J ends lost 2 bases and 4 bases respectively, with 12 bases between them. There are 14 residues in the CDR3. The CDR3 DNA follows: TGTGCCAGCAGCTTATCCTCAGTGGGGTACGAGCAGTACTTC. Encoded protein: CASSLSSVGYEQYF.

This rearrangement joins TRBV7-9 to TRBJ1-4, with 7 bases that match TRBD1. This CDR3 is 16 amino acids long. From germline, CDR1 is SEHNR and CDR2 FQNEAQ (reference sequence). V was pared by 1 base and J by 0 bases, with 2 bases of the junction left unmatched. The DNA of the CDR3 is TGTGCCAGCAGCTTAGATCAGGGGGCAACTAATGAAAAACTGTTTTTT. Translation gives CASSLDQGATNEKLFF.

The V and J genes are TRBV18 and TRBJ1-1; D uncertain. V was cut by 4 bases and J by 1 base, with 13 bases left in between. Per germline, CDR1 KGHSH and CDR2 LQKENI. The CDR3 covers 15 residues. CDR3 in amino acids: CASSLQVGRNTEAFF. CDR3 DNA sequence: TGTGCCAGCTCACTGCAGGTCGGAAGGAACACTGAAGCTTTCTTT. The full variable domain, rest sourced from reference TRBV18 and TRBJ1-1, is NAGVMQNPRHLVRRRGQEARLRCSPMKGHSHVYWYRQLPEEGLKFMVYLQKENIIDESGMPKERFSAEFPKEGPSILRIQQVVRGDSAAYFCASSLQVGRNTEAFFGQGTRLTVV.

V and J are TRBV4-1 and TRBJ2-3; D may be TRBD1 (6 bases). The CDR3 consists of 14 residues. V was clipped by 2 bases and J by 4 bases, with 10 bases between them. The germline V gene has CDR1 MGHRA and CDR2 YSYEKL. The CDR3 DNA is TGCGCCAGCAGCCAAACAGGGCCACCAGATACGCAGTATTTT. Amino acids: CASSQTGPPDTQYF.

V and J are TRBV6-1 and TRBJ2-7; D may be TRBD1 or TRBD2 (5 bases each). Germline CDR1 is MNHNS and CDR2 is SASEGT. CDR3 length: 12 amino acids. The V and J ends lost 7 bases and 9 bases respectively, with 16 bases between them. The CDR3 spells CASNPTNGAQYF. The CDR3 DNA reads TGTGCCAGCAACCCGACGAACGGGGCGCAGTACTTC.

The V call is TRBV2, the J call TRBJ1-5; the D gene is possibly TRBD1 (5 bases). Trimming cost V 4 bases and J 6 bases, with 13 bases left between them. Germline loops: CDR1 SNHLY, CDR2 FYNNEI. The CDR3 sequence is 14 residues long. CDR3 sequence: CASSGTGITQPQHF. CDR3 bases: TGTGCCAGCAGTGGTACAGGTATCACTCAGCCCCAGCATTTT.

This rearrangement joins TRBV28 to TRBJ2-7; D remains ambiguous. Germline CDR1 is MDHEN and CDR2 is SYDVKM. The CDR3 has 11 amino acids. V was pared by 5 bases and J by 0 bases, with 2 bases between. The CDR3 coding sequence is TGTGCCAGCAGTATCTCCTACGAGCAGTACTTC. This translates into CASSISYEQYF.

The chain couples TRBV28 to TRBJ2-3; D perhaps matches TRBD2 (6 bases). Germline CDR1 is MDHEN and CDR2 is SYDVKM. V was clipped by 4 bases and J by 4 bases, with 12 bases between them. The CDR3 totals 14 residues. The CDR3 DNA follows: TGTGCCAGCAGTTCAACTAGCCTCCCAGATACGCAGTATTTT. Its protein is CASSSTSLPDTQYF.

This clone was recorded once. V gene TRBV11-3 combines with J gene TRBJ2-5; the D gene is possibly TRBD1 (5 bases). The CDR3 runs 15 residues. Germline V gene lookup returns CDR1 SGHNT and CDR2 YENEEA. V was trimmed by 0 bases and J by 4 bases, leaving 12 bases between them. The CDR3 protein is CASSLDGPGSETQYF. In DNA, the CDR3 is TGTGCCAGCAGCTTAGATGGCCCAGGGTCAGAGACCCAGTACTTC.

This chain connects TRBV5-1 to TRBJ1-1; D is ambiguous. The germline V and J ends were trimmed by 10 bases and 1 base, with 20 bases remaining between them. In germline, CDR1 is SGHRS, CDR2 YFSETQ. The CDR3 sequence is 15 residues long. Here the CDR3 reads CASRGKGLGNTEAFF. CDR3 in DNA: TGCGCCTCCCGGGGTAAGGGCCTGGGGAACACTGAAGCTTTCTTT.

The chain employs TRBV7-9 and TRBJ2-1; 7 bases line up with TRBD2. The CDR3 runs to 14 residues. The germline CDR1 and CDR2 sequences are SEHNR and FQNEAQ (reference sequence). V shed 2 bases and J 9 bases; nucleotides not matched to a gene: 7. This chain's CDR3 is CASSLLREMGEQFF. DNA of the CDR3: TGTGCCAGCAGCTTACTGCGGGAGATGGGTGAGCAGTTCTTC.

The genes are TRBV10-3 and TRBJ2-5; possible D gene TRBD2, 6 bases. The CDR3 loop spans 14 amino acids. V lost 3 bases, J lost 7 bases, and 15 bases lay in between. Germline CDR1 is ENHRY and CDR2 is SYGVKD. The CDR3 DNA sequence: TGTGCCATCAGTGATGCCGGTCGGGGGTGGACCCAGTACTTC. Its translation is CAISDAGRGWTQYF.

J is TRBJ2-3 and V is TRBV28; the match to TRBD1 covers 10 bases. Germline lookup yields CDR1 MDHEN and CDR2 SYDVKM. The CDR3 length is 14 residues. V lost 10 bases, J lost 4 bases, and 8 bases stayed unmatched. The CDR3 sequence is CATTGTGDADTQYF. CDR3 DNA: TGTGCCACCACCGGGACAGGGGACGCAGATACGCAGTATTTT. The entire variable domain, with the rest obtained from reference TRBV28 and TRBJ2-3, is as follows: DVKVTQSSRYLVKRTGEKVFLECVQDMDHENMFWYRQDPGLGLRLIYFSYDVKMKEKGDIPEGYSVSREKKERFSLILESASTNQTSMYLCATTGTGDADTQYFGPGTRLTVL.

CDR3 coding DNA: TGTGCCAGCAGTCCTCAGGCGGCGGGTCTCCTGGCCTCCTACAATGAGCAGTTCTTC. Protein product: CASSPQAAGLLASYNEQFF. The chain employs TRBV28 and TRBJ2-1; the D gene is possibly TRBD2 (5 bases). The CDR3 runs 19 residues. Per the germline V gene, CDR1 is MDHEN and CDR2 is SYDVKM. The V and J ends lost 5 bases and 0 bases respectively, with 23 bases between them.

The V and J genes are TRBV9 and TRBJ2-3; D gene ambiguous. Trimming cost V 1 base and J 0 bases, with 6 bases left between them. The germline V gene encodes CDR1 SGDLS and CDR2 YYNGEE. The length of the CDR3 is 14 residues. The DNA for the CDR3 is TGTGCCAGCAGCGTACAAGAGAGCACAGATACGCAGTATTTT. Protein: CASSVQESTDTQYF.